This T cell receptor (beta chain) was captured by sequencing in a study of spatial heterogeneity in lung cancer. Study information: Each unique TCR and UMI combination was seen more than ten times on average in raw reads.

Whole-study results and caveats: For expanded intratumoral alpha and beta TCRs, counts tracked tumor mutation counts.

The library protocol tagged each TCR cDNA with a unique molecular identifier. TCRdb reprocessed the 5' RACE reads with MiXCR, giving one entry per CDR3 protein. Counted here are 20,000 to 30,000 distinct CDR3 sequences, 8.8% occurring once; the ten biggest clones make up approximately 8%. This clonotype was seen only a few times. As yet, its antigen is unknown. Time point denoted: sample taken at primary tumor resection. The sequenced sample was lung tumor tissue, obtained at surgery. This receptor was taken from a male donor with early-stage non-small cell lung cancer.

DNA of the CDR3: TGTGCCAGCAGTGAAAACTACGAGCAGTACTTC. This translates into CASSENYEQYF. The rearrangement links TRBV2 to TRBJ2-7; D is ambiguous. The V end was cut by 2 bases, the J end by 3 bases, with 2 bases between. This CDR3 is built from 11 residues. The germline V gene has CDR1 SNHLY and CDR2 FYNNEI.